The 3 T cell receptor beta chains given below trace back to one sample, sequenced in a study of T cell repertoires in cytomegalovirus infection. The antigens for these receptors are not known. Via MiXCR, TCRdb re-called the reads, giving one row per CDR3 protein. Of about 160,000 distinct CDR3 sequences listed, about 20% are singletons. Sequenced material: CD8+ T cells from cultured PBMCs, taken from culture after CMV antigen stimulation. Receptor source: a human donor in good health (CMV status not recorded). Some clones in this sample may be carry-over from other donors' samples.

This clonotype was seen only a few times. This chain links TRBV7-6 with TRBJ2-1; D tentatively fits TRBD1 or TRBD2 (6 bases each). The CDR3 totals 12 residues. Trimming removed 5 bases at V and 9 bases at J, with 11 bases between. Per the germline V gene, CDR1 is SGHVS and CDR2 is FNYEAQ. CDR3 sequence (DNA): TGTGCCAGCAGCCTAGGGGGGACTGAGCAGTTCTTC. The encoded protein is CASSLGGTEQFF.

This clonotype was found a few times. V and J are TRBV7-2 and TRBJ1-1, with D tentatively TRBD1 (5 bases). V was trimmed by 0 bases and J by 7 bases, leaving 21 bases between them. Germline CDR1 is SGHTA and CDR2 is FQGNSA. The CDR3 has 17 amino acids. CDR3 residues: CASSLAHSFREFNEAFF. Here the CDR3 DNA reads TGTGCCAGCAGCTTAGCGCATAGTTTCAGGGAGTTCAATGAAGCTTTCTTT.

The table lists this clonotype with many counts. V and J are TRBV10-3 and TRBJ1-1, with D perhaps TRBD1 (6 bases). Germline values: CDR1 ENHRY, CDR2 SYGVKD. The length of the CDR3 is 13 residues. Trimming shortened V by 6 bases and J by 1 base, and 9 bases separated the two germline ends. DNA of the CDR3: TGTGCCATCAGCTCGACAGGGAACACTGAAGCTTTCTTT. Translating gives CAISSTGNTEAFF.